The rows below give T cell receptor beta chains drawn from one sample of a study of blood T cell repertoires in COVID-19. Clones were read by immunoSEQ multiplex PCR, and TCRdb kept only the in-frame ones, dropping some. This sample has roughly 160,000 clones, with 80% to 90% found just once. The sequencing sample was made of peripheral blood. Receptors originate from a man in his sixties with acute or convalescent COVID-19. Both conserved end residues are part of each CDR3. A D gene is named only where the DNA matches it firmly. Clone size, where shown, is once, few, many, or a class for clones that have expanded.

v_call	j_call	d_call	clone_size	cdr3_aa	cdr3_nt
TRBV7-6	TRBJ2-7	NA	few	CASSIAVTYEQYF	TGTGCCAGCAGCATAGCCGTTACCTACGAGCAGTACTTC
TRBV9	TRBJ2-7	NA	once	CASSVGQAGVGVYEQYF	TGTGCCAGCAGCGTAGGGCAGGCCGGGGTGGGAGTCTACGAGCAGTACTTC
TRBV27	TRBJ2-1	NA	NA	CASSPPPACGSSYNEQFF	TGTGCCAGCAGTCCCCCGCCAGCTTGCGGAAGCTCCTACAATGAGCAGTTCTTC
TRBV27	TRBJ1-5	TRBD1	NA	CASAGDRVGTQHF	TGTGCCAGCGCCGGGGACAGGGTGGGAACCCAGCATTTT
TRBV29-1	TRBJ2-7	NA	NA	CSVEMAREEQYF	TGCAGCGTTGAGATGGCTCGGGAGGAGCAGTACTTC
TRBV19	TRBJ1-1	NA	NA	CASSTGVNTEAFF	TGTGCCAGTAGTACCGGGGTGAACACTGAAGCTTTCTTT
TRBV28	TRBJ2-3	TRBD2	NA	CASLNRPGTSGGSTDTQYF	TGTGCCAGCCTTAATCGTCCGGGGACTAGCGGGGGGAGCACAGATACGCAGTATTTT
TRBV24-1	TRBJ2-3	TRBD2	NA	CATSDGGLAGFTDTQYF	TGTGCCACCAGTGACGGGGGACTAGCGGGGTTCACAGATACGCAGTATTTT
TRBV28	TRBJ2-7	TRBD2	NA	CASSPVPSGRAHEQYF	TGTGCCAGCAGCCCCGTGCCGAGCGGGAGGGCCCACGAGCAGTACTTC
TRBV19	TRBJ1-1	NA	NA	CASQVNTEAFF	TGTGCCAGCCAGGTGAACACTGAAGCTTTCTTT
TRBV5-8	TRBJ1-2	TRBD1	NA	CASTRARDSSNYGYTF	TGTGCCAGCACGAGGGCTCGGGACAGCTCTAACTATGGCTACACCTTC
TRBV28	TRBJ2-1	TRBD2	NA	CASSLGREGSYNEQFF	TGTGCCAGCAGTTTAGGGCGGGAGGGCTCCTACAATGAGCAGTTCTTC
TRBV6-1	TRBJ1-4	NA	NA	CASSEGWGGSDEKLFF	TGTGCCAGCAGTGAAGGGTGGGGAGGAAGCGATGAAAAACTGTTTTTT
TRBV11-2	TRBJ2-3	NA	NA	CASSLDLSGADTQYF	TGTGCCAGCAGCTTAGATCTAAGCGGAGCAGATACGCAGTATTTT
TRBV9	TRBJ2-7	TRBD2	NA	CASSATKAGGPDEQYF	TGTGCCAGCAGCGCTACCAAAGCGGGAGGGCCGGACGAGCAGTACTTC
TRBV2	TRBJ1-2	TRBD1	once	CASSEALGQGNYGYTF	TGTGCCAGCAGTGAAGCGCTAGGACAGGGGAACTATGGCTACACCTTC
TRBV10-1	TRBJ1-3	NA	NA	CASSEFQGRNTIYF	TGCGCCAGCAGTGAGTTCCAGGGTCGAAACACCATATATTTT
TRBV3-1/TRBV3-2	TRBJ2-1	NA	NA	CASSQDRLAVQFF	TGTGCCAGCAGCCAAGATCGGTTAGCGGTGCAGTTCTTC
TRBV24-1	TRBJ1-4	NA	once	CATSDLGGKLFF	TGTGCCACCAGTGATTTGGGGGGGAAACTGTTTTTT
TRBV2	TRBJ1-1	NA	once	CASTGQPNTEAFF	TGTGCCAGCACAGGACAGCCCAACACTGAAGCTTTCTTT
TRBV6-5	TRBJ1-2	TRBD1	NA	CASSSSYRGHGYTF	TGTGCCAGCAGTTCATCATACAGGGGGCATGGCTACACCTTC
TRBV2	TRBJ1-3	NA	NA	CASSVGGTGNTIYF	TGTGCCAGCAGTGTGGGAGGCACTGGAAACACCATATATTTT
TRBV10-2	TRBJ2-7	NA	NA	CASSGQRSYEQYF	TGCGCCAGCAGTGGCCAGCGGTCCTACGAGCAGTACTTC
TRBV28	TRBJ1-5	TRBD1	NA	CASSGTGTAYNQPQHF	TGTGCCAGCAGCGGGACCGGGACAGCCTACAATCAGCCCCAGCATTTT
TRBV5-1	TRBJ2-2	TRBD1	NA	CASSLGATGVRPKNTGELFF	TGCGCCAGCAGCCTAGGGGCGACAGGGGTCCGACCCAAGAACACCGGGGAGCTGTTTTTT
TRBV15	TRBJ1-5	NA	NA	CATSSGRVPTNQPQHF	TGTGCCACCAGCAGTGGCCGGGTCCCCACCAATCAGCCCCAGCATTTT
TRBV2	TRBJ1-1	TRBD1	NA	CASSEETGWAEAFF	TGTGCCAGCAGTGAAGAGACAGGGTGGGCTGAAGCTTTCTTT
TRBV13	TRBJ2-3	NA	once	CASSRSTDTQYF	TGTGCCAGCAGCCGGAGCACAGATACGCAGTATTTT
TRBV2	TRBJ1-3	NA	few	CARFSGVDSGNTIYF	TGTGCCAGGTTCTCAGGGGTCGACTCTGGAAACACCATATATTTT
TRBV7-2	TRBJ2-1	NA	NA	CASSLRSGGNNEQFF	TGTGCCAGCAGCTTAAGGTCAGGGGGGAACAATGAGCAGTTCTTC
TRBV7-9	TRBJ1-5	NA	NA	CASTLSGGDQPQHF	TGTGCCAGCACCCTAAGCGGAGGTGATCAGCCCCAGCATTTT
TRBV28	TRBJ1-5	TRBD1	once	CASRKTGVSNQPQHF	TGTGCCAGCAGAAAGACAGGGGTTAGCAATCAGCCCCAGCATTTT
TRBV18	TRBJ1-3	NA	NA	CASSPPQGTGNTIYF	TGTGCCAGCTCACCACCGCAGGGGACTGGAAACACCATATATTTT
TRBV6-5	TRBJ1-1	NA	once	CASSPTAGGTEAFF	TGTGCCAGCAGTCCGACGGCCGGAGGAACTGAAGCTTTCTTT
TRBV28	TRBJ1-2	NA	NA	CASSLLSQGYTF	TGTGCCAGCAGTTTATTATCGCAGGGCTACACCTTC
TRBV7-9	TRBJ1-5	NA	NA	CASSSAQGLSNQPQHF	TGTGCCAGCAGCTCGGCACAGGGCCTTAGCAATCAGCCCCAGCATTTT
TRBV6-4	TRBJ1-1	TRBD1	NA	CASSEFDRVGTEAFF	TGTGCCAGCAGTGAGTTTGACAGGGTGGGAACTGAAGCTTTCTTT
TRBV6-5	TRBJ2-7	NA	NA	CASRRRAQSTYEQYF	TGTGCCAGCAGGAGGAGGGCCCAGTCCACCTACGAGCAGTACTTC
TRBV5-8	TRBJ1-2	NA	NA	CASNEVEGYTF	TGTGCCAGCAATGAGGTCGAGGGCTACACCTTC
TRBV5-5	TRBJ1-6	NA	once	CASSSRVNSPLHF	TGTGCCAGCAGCTCCCGGGTTAATTCACCCCTCCACTTT
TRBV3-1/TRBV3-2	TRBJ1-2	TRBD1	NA	CASSQSRDRGYYGYTF	TGTGCCAGCAGCCAATCCCGGGACAGGGGGTACTATGGCTACACCTTC
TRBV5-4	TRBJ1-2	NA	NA	CASSLVAGNYGYTF	TGTGCCAGCAGCTTGGTTGCGGGGAACTATGGCTACACCTTC
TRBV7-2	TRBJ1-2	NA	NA	CASSLDPGDGYTF	TGTGCCAGCAGCTTAGATCCGGGGGATGGCTACACCTTC
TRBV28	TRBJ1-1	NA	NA	CASSSGIRHTEAFF	TGTGCCAGCAGTTCCGGGATCAGGCACACTGAAGCTTTCTTT
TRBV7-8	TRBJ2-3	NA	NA	CASSLGGGSDTQYF	TGTGCCAGCAGCTTAGGGGGGGGCTCAGATACGCAGTATTTT
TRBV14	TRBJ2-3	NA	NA	CASSRSGTDTQYF	TGTGCCAGCAGCCGGTCGGGTACAGATACGCAGTATTTT
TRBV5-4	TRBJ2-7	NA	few	CASSWGGNEQYF	TGTGCCAGCAGCTGGGGGGGCAACGAGCAGTACTTC
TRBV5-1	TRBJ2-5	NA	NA	CASSSGLPQETQYF	TGCGCCAGCAGCTCTGGCCTTCCTCAAGAGACCCAGTACTTC
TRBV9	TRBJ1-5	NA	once	CASSVGHNQPQHF	TGTGCCAGCAGCGTAGGTCACAATCAGCCCCAGCATTTT
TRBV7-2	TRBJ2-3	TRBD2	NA	CASSSDGRGTDTQYF	TGTGCCAGCAGCTCGGACGGGAGGGGCACAGATACGCAGTATTTT
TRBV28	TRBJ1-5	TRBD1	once	CATRTGGSQPQHF	TGTGCCACCCGGACAGGGGGCAGTCAGCCCCAGCATTTT
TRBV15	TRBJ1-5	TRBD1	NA	CATSRTGGLEPQHF	TGTGCCACCAGCCGGACAGGGGGCCTGGAGCCCCAGCATTTT
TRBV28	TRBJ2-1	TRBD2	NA	CASSLPGLAGNEQFF	TGTGCCAGCAGCCTTCCGGGACTAGCGGGCAATGAGCAGTTCTTC
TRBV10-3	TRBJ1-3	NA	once	CAISVGERNTIYF	TGTGCCATCAGCGTAGGGGAACGGAACACCATATATTTT
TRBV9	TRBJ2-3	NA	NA	CASTRGRTDTQYF	TGTGCCAGCACCCGGGGGAGGACAGATACGCAGTATTTT
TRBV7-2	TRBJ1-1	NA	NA	CASSLPPGTTNTEAFF	TGTGCCAGCAGCTTACCCCCCGGGACAACGAACACTGAAGCTTTCTTT
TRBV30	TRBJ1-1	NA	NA	CACSWATNTEAFF	TGTGCCTGCTCGTGGGCAACGAACACTGAAGCTTTCTTT